There are a few counts of the clone carrying this T cell receptor (beta chain). The antigen is unknown. The data stem from a study of CD8 T cells in ankylosing spondylitis. Germline CDR1 is LGHNA and CDR2 is YNFKEQ. V gave up 4 bases and J gave up 6 bases, with 16 bases separating them. The CDR3 sequence is 15 residues long. The study's findings and limits: Made up of roughly 8 highly homologous variants, a TCR beta motif appeared characteristic of ankylosing spondylitis blood.

TCRdb re-called the 5' RACE reads through MiXCR, storing one row per CDR3 protein. The table records 750,000 to 850,000 distinct CDR3 sequences, roughly 12% of them present only once. This sequence joins TRBV4-2 and TRBJ2-1; TRBD1 or TRBD2 may be the D gene (5 bases each). Sequenced sample: blood, either unsorted or a sorted T cell fraction (not recorded which). The receptor's source is a male donor with ankylosing spondylitis. The CDR3 reads CASSLLRDAPNEQFF. As DNA, the CDR3 is TGTGCCAGCAGCCTACTACGGGACGCTCCCAATGAGCAGTTCTTC.